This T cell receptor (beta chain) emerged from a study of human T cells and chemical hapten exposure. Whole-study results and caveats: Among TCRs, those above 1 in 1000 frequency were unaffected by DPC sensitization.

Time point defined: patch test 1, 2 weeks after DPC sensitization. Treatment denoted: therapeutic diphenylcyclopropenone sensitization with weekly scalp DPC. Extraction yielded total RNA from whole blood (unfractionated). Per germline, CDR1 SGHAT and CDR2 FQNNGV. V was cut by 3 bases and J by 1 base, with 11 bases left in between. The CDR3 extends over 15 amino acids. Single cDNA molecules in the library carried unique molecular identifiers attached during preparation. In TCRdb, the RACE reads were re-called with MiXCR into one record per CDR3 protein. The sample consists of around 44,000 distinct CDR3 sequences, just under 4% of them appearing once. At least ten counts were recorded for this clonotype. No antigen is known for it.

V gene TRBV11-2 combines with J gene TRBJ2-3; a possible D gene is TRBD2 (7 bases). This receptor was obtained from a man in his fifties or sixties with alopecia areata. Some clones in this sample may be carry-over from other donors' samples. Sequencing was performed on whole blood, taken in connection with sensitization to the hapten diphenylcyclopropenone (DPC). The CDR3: CASSFRGGRTDTQYF. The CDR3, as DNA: TGTGCCAGCAGCTTTAGGGGGGGCCGCACAGATACGCAGTATTTT.